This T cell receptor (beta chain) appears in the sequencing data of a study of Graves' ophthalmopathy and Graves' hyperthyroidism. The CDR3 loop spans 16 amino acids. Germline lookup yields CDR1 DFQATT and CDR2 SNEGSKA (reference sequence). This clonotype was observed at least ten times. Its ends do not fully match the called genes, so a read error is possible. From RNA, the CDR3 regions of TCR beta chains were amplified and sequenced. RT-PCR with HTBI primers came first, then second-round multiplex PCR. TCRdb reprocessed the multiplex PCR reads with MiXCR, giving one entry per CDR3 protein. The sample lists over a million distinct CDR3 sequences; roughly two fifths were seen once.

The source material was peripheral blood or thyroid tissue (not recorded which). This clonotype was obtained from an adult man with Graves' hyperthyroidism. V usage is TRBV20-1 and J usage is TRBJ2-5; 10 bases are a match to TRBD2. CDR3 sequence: CSAEWDERGGPLKNVF. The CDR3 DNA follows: TGCAGTGCCGAGTGGGATGAGCGGGGGGGCCCCTTAAAGAACGTCTTC.